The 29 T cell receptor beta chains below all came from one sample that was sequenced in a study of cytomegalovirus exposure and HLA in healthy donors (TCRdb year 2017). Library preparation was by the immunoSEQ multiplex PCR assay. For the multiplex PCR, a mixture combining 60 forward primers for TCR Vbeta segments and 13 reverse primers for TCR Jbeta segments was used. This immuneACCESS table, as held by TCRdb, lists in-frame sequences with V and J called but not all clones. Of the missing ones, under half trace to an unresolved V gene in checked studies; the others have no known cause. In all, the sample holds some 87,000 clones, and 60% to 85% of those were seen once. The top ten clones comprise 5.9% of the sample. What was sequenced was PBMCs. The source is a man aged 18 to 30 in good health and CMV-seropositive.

This CDR3 reads CASSQLVGGDTGELFF. The CDR3 DNA reads as TGCGCCAGCAGCCAACTAGTAGGAGGGGACACCGGGGAGCTGTTTTTT. The chain has TRBV4-1 and TRBJ2-2, with D possibly being TRBD2 (6 bases). Germline V gene sequence: CDR1 MGHRA, CDR2 YSYEKL. The CDR3 contains 16 residues. The V end was cut by 2 bases, the J end by 3 bases, with 13 bases between.

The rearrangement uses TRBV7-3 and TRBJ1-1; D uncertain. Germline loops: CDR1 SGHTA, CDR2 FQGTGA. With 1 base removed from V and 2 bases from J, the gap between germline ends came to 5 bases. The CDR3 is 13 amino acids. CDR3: CASSLKRNTEAFF. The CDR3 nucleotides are TGTGCCAGCAGCTTAAAGCGCAACACTGAAGCTTTCTTT.

The CDR3 loop is CASRGGQAGELFF. In DNA form, the CDR3 reads TGTGCCAGTAGAGGAGGGCAGGCCGGGGAGCTGTTTTTT. V is TRBV7-3 and J is TRBJ2-2; TRBD2 might be the D (6 bases). This CDR3 has 13 amino acids. The germline V and J ends were trimmed by 9 bases and 6 bases, with 14 bases remaining between them. Per the germline V gene, CDR1 is SGHTA and CDR2 is FQGTGA.

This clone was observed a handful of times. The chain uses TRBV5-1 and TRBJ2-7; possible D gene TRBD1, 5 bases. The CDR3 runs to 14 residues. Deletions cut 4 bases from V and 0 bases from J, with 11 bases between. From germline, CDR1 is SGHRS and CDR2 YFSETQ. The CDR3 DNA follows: TGCGCCAGCAGCCCACAGGACGGCTCCTACGAGCAGTACTTC. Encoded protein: CASSPQDGSYEQYF.

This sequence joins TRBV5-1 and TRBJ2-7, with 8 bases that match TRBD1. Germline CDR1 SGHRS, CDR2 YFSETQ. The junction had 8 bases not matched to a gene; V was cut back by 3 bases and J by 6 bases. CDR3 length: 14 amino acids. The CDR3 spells CASSSRDRSIEQYF. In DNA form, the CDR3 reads TGCGCCAGCAGCTCCCGGGACAGGTCCATCGAGCAGTACTTC.

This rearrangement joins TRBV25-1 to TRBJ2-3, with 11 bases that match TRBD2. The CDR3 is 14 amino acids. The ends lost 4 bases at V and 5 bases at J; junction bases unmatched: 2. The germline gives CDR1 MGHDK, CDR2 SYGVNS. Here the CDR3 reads CASSGLAGIDTQYF. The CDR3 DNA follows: TGTGCCAGCAGTGGACTAGCGGGAATAGATACGCAGTATTTT.

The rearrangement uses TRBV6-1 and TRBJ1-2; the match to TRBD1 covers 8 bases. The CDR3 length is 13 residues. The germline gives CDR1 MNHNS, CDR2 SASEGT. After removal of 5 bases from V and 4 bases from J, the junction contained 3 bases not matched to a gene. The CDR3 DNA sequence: TGTGCCAGCAGTCTTACAGGGGGCTATGGCTACACCTTC. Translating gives CASSLTGGYGYTF.

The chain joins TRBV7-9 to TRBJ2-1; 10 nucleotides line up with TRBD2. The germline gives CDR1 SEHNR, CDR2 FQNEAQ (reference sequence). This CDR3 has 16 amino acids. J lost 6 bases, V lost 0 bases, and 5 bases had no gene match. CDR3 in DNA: TGTGCCAGCAGCTTAGCGTCTAGCGGGAGTGGCAATGAGCAGTTCTTC. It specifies CASSLASSGSGNEQFF.

This CDR3 reads CASSYEQGMDAFF. CDR3 DNA: TGTGCCAGCAGCTACGAACAGGGGATGGACGCTTTCTTT. This chain links TRBV11-3 with TRBJ1-1, with TRBD1 identical over 7 bases. Germline lookup yields CDR1 SGHNT and CDR2 YENEEA. The CDR3 contains 13 residues. Unmatched junction bases numbered 10, after V lost 4 bases and J lost 11 bases.

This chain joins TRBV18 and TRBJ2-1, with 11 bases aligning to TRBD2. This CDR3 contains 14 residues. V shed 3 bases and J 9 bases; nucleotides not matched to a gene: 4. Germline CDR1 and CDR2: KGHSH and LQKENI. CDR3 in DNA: TGTGCCAGCTCACCGGATCTAGCGGGAGGTGAGCAGTTCTTC. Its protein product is CASSPDLAGGEQFF. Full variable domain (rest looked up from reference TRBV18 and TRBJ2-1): NAGVMQNPRHLVRRRGQEARLRCSPMKGHSHVYWYRQLPEEGLKFMVYLQKENIIDESGMPKERFSAEFPKEGPSILRIQQVVRGDSAAYFCASSPDLAGGEQFFGPGTRLTVL.

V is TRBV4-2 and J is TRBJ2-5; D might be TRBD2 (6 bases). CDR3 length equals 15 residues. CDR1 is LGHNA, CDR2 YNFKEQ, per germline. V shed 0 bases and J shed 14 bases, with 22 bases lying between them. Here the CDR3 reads CASSQDSSPTRGLYF. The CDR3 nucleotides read TGTGCCAGCAGCCAAGACTCTAGCCCGACACGGGGACTCTACTTC.

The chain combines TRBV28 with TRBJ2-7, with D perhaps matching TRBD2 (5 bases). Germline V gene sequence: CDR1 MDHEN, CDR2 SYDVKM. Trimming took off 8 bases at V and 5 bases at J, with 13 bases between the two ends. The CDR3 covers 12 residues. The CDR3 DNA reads TGTGCCAGCGAGTTGGGGAGCCACGAGCAGTACTTC. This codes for CASELGSHEQYF.

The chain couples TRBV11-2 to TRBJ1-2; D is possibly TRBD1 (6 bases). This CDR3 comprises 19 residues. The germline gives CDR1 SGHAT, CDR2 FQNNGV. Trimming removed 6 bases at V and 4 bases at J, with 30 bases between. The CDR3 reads CASRRLAGGRAASRYGYTF. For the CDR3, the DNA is TGTGCCAGCAGACGACTAGCTGGGGGCCGGGCCGCGAGCCGCTATGGCTACACCTTC.

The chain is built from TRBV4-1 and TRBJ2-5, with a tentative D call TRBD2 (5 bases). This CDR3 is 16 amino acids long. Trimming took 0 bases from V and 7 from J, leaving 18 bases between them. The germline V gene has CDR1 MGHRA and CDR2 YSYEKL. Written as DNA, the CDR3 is TGCGCCAGCAGCCAAGAATTTGAGGGCGCCCTAGCGACCCAGTACTTC. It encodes CASSQEFEGALATQYF.

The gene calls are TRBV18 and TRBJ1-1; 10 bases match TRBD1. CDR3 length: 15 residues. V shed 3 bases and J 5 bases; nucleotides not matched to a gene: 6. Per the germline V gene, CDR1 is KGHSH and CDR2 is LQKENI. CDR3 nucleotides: TGTGCCAGCTCACCTAGACAGGGGGCTGGTACTGAAGCTTTCTTT. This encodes CASSPRQGAGTEAFF.

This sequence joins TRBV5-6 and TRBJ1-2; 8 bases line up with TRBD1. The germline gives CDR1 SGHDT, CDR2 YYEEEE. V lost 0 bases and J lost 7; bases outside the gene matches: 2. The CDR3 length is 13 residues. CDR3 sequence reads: CASSLAGGRGYTF. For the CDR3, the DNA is TGTGCCAGCAGCTTGGCAGGGGGCCGTGGCTACACCTTC.

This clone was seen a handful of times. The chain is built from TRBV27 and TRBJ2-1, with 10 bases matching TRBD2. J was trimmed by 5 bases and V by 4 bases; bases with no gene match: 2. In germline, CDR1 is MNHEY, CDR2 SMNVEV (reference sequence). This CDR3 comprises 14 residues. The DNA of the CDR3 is TGTGCCAGCAGTTCTAGCGGGAGCCACAATGAGCAGTTCTTC. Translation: CASSSSGSHNEQFF.

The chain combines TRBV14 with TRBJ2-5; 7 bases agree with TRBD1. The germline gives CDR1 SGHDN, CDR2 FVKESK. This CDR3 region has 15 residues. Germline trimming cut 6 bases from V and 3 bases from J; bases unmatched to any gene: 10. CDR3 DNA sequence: TGTGCCAGCAGTCCGCAAACAGGGGTTAAAGAGACCCAGTACTTC. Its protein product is CASSPQTGVKETQYF.

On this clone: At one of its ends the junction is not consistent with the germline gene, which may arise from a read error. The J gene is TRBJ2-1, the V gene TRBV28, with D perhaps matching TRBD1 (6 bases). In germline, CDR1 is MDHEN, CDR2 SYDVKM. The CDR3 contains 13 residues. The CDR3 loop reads CASRRTELNERFF. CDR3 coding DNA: TGTGCCAGCAGAAGGACAGAGCTCAATGAGCGGTTCTTC.

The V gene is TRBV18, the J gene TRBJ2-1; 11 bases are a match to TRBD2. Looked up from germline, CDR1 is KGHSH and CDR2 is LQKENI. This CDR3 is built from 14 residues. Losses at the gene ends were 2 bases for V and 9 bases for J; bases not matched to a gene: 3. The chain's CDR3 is CASSPSTSGSEQFF. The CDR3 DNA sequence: TGTGCCAGCTCACCAAGCACTAGCGGGAGTGAGCAGTTCTTC.

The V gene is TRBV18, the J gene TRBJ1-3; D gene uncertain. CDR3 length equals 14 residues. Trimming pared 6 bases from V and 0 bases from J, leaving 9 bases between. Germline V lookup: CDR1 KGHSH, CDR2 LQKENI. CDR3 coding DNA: TGTGCCAGCTCTCCGTCCCTCTCTGGAAACACCATATATTTT. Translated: CASSPSLSGNTIYF.

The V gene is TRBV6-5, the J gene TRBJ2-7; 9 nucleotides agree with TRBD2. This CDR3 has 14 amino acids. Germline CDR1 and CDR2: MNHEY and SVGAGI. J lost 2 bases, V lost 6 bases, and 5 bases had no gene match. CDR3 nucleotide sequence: TGTGCCAGCAGGACTAGCGGATCAGCCTACGAGCAGTACTTC. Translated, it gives CASRTSGSAYEQYF.

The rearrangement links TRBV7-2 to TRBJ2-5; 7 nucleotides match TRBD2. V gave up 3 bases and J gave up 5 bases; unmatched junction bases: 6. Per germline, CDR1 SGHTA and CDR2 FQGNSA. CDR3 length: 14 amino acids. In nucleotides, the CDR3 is TGTGCCAGCAGCTTCGGCGGGAGATCGGAGACCCAGTACTTC. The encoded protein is CASSFGGRSETQYF.

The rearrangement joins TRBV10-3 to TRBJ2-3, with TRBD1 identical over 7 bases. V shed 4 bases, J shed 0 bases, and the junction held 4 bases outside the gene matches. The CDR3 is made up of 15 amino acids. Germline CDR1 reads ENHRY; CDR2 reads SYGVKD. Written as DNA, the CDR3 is TGTGCCATCAGTGGGACAGGACATAGCACAGATACGCAGTATTTT. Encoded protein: CAISGTGHSTDTQYF.

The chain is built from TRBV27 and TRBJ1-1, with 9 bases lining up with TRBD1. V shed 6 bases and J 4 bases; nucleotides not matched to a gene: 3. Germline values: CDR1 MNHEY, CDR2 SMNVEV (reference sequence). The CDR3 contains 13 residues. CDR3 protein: CASRGDRVTEAFF. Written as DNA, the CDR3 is TGTGCCAGCAGGGGGGACAGGGTCACTGAAGCTTTCTTT.

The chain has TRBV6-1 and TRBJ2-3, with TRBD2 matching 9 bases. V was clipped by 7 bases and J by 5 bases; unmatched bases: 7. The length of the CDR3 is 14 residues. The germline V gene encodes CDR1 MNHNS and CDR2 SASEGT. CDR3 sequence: CASILSGRGDTQYF. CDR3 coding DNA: TGTGCCAGCATTCTTAGCGGGAGAGGAGATACGCAGTATTTT.

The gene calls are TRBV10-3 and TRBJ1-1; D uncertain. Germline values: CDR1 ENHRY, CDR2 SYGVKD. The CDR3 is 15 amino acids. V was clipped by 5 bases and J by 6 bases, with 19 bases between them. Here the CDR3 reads CAISMEVDFLSEAFF. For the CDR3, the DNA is TGTGCCATCAGTATGGAGGTTGATTTTTTGTCTGAAGCTTTCTTT.

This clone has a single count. This CDR3 is CASSSTRVRGYTF. CDR3 coding DNA: TGTGCCAGCAGTTCCACCAGGGTGCGGGGCTACACCTTC. The V gene is TRBV6-5, the J gene TRBJ1-2, with a tentative D call TRBD1 (5 bases). Germline V gives CDR1 MNHEY, CDR2 SVGAGI. Trimming cost V 4 bases and J 8 bases, with 14 bases left between them. The CDR3 is made up of 13 amino acids.

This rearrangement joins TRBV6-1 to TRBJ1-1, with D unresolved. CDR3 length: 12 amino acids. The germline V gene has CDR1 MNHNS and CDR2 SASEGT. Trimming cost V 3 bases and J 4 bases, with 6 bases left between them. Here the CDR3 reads CASSDPGTEAFF. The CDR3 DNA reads TGTGCCAGCAGTGACCCGGGCACTGAAGCTTTCTTT.